Detailed here is one TCR beta chain. Its antigen is currently unknown. This entry belongs to a study of vaccination effects on CD4 cells after COVID-19. Study summary: Post-vaccine sampling took place a median of 72 days after the second dose. Notes on the study in general: Vaccine-induced clones in healthy vaccinees cross-reacted with common cold coronaviruses in only 1 of 255 cases.

Germline CDR1 and CDR2: GTSNPN and SVGIG (reference sequence). V was pared by 1 base and J by 1 base, with 13 bases between. This CDR3 spans 15 amino acids. Using immunoSEQ multiplex PCR, the repertoire was profiled, and TCRdb retains in-frame clones only, with some absent. This sample has roughly 71,000 clones, with roughly four fifths found just once. Antigen-specific CD4+ T cells were expanded with viral peptide pools in the ViraFEST assay before sequencing. Subsequent to a culture period of around eleven days, CD4+ T cells were isolated. Subjects were given two BNT162b2 or mRNA-1273 vaccine doses. Roughly 1.9 million PBMC per well received about 9.6 IU/ml IL-2 and around 9.8 ug/ml peptides in culture. The authors exchanged half the medium for IL-2 medium on days 3 and 7.

The V gene is TRBV30, the J gene TRBJ2-5; D not certain. The sample here was CD4+ T cells from PBMCs cultured with HCoV-229E spike peptides, taken after COVID-19 vaccination. This TCR was sampled from a human donor who received a COVID-19 vaccine. CDR3 loop: CAWSGVFAIQETQYF. The CDR3 bases are TGTGCCTGGAGTGGAGTCTTTGCGATCCAAGAGACCCAGTACTTC.